This T cell receptor beta chain was captured by sequencing in a study of T-cell memory formation after mild COVID-19. The CDR3 is 14 amino acids. From germline, CDR1 is WSHSY and CDR2 SAAADI. Trimming pared 4 bases from V and 1 base from J, leaving 8 bases between. Overall study findings and caveats: Second-wave clones reaching peak frequency on day 37 lacked confirmed SARS-CoV-2 specificity.

There are many counts of this clonotype. Its antigen remains unidentified. MiXCR was run by TCRdb on the 5' RACE reads, yielding one entry per CDR3 protein. The table has 350,000 to 500,000 distinct CDR3 sequences, about a sixth seen once; the top ten hold 20% to 25%. The chain employs TRBV10-2 and TRBJ2-1; D remains ambiguous. The specimen was PBMCs or a T cell subset sorted from them (not recorded which). The TCR sequence derives from a man between 18 and 29 years old who had mild COVID-19 (a few samples of this study predate the infection). Cell type and time point are not known. This CDR3 is CASSAASSYNEQFF. CDR3 coding DNA: TGCGCCAGCAGTGCCGCTAGTTCCTACAATGAGCAGTTCTTC.